A single sample gave rise to the 15 T cell receptor beta chains below, sequenced in a study of blood T cell repertoires in COVID-19. The data were produced by immunoSEQ multiplex PCR, yet TCRdb's version contains in-frame clones alone and is incomplete. Among 430,000 or so clones listed, around nine tenths were seen once. The sample taken for sequencing was PBMCs or T cells enriched from blood (not recorded which). The receptors stem from a woman aged 18-30 years who had been exposed to COVID-19.

The chain uses TRBV4-2 and TRBJ2-3, with D hard to call. Trimming left V 0 bases short and J 1 base short, with 8 bases between. There are 15 residues in the CDR3. Germline V gives CDR1 LGHNA, CDR2 YNFKEQ. The CDR3 loop reads CASSQDKRRTDTQYF. The CDR3, as DNA: TGTGCCAGCAGCCAAGATAAGCGCCGCACAGATACGCAGTATTTT.

V is TRBV28 and J is TRBJ2-1, with a possible D match to TRBD1 (5 bases). Germline values: CDR1 MDHEN, CDR2 SYDVKM. Trimming stripped 6 bases from V and 6 bases from J, with 9 bases between. This CDR3 region has 12 residues. CDR3 residues: CASSRRVNEQFF. The CDR3, as DNA: TGTGCCAGCAGCCGCAGGGTCAATGAGCAGTTCTTC.

J is TRBJ2-7 and V is TRBV4-2, with 9 bases that match TRBD2. Germline loops: CDR1 LGHNA, CDR2 YNFKEQ. With 0 bases clipped from V and 4 bases from J, the junction kept 4 bases outside the gene matches. The CDR3 totals 15 residues. The CDR3 region is CASSQERAGGYEQYF. DNA of the CDR3: TGTGCCAGCAGCCAAGAGAGGGCGGGAGGGTACGAGCAGTACTTC.

The V and J genes are TRBV30 and TRBJ1-6; D might be TRBD1 (6 bases). Germline values: CDR1 GTSNPN, CDR2 SVGIG (reference sequence). The CDR3 has 13 amino acids. Trimming left V 4 bases short and J 7 bases short, with 11 bases between. The CDR3 DNA reads TGTGCCTGGAACAGGGTGGGGAATTCACCCCTCCACTTT. Translation: CAWNRVGNSPLHF.

V gene TRBV28 combines with J gene TRBJ2-1; D not resolved. The CDR3 length is 15 residues. Germline V CDR1 and CDR2: MDHEN, SYDVKM. Trimming left V 5 bases short and J 0 bases short, with 11 bases between. The DNA of the CDR3 is TGTGCCAGCAGTGCTCTAGGAAGCTCCTACAATGAGCAGTTCTTC. Translation gives CASSALGSSYNEQFF.

This clone was seen a handful of times. V and J are TRBV5-4 and TRBJ2-7; no reliable D call. The CDR3 spans 13 residues. The V end was cut by 2 bases, the J end by 0 bases, with 6 bases between. Looked up from germline, CDR1 is SGHNT and CDR2 is YYREEE (reference sequence). The CDR3 coding sequence is TGTGCCAGCAGCTTCGCCAGCTCCTACGAGCAGTACTTC. Translating it yields CASSFASSYEQYF.

With respect to this clone: Other DNA sequences of this sample code for an identical CDR3. The rearrangement uses TRBV28 and TRBJ2-7; 11 bases match TRBD1. The germline V gene encodes CDR1 MDHEN and CDR2 SYDVKM. After removal of 5 bases from V and 7 bases from J, the junction contained 10 bases not matched to a gene. The CDR3 consists of 15 residues. The CDR3 is CASSLPGTGGSEQYF. CDR3 DNA: TGTGCCAGCAGTCTCCCCGGGACAGGGGGGTCGGAGCAGTACTTC.

This clone was counted a single time. V gene TRBV7-2 combines with J gene TRBJ1-6; no clear D. V lost 3 bases and J lost 14, with 20 bases in between. The CDR3 spans 15 residues. Germline CDR1 SGHTA, CDR2 FQGNSA. The CDR3 DNA follows: TGTGCCAGCAGCTTGATGCCCGGGTCTAATTCGGCCCTCCACTTT. The encoded protein is CASSLMPGSNSALHF.

This chain links TRBV19 with TRBJ2-7, with 7 bases that match TRBD1. V was clipped by 5 bases and J by 0 bases; unmatched bases: 10. CDR1 and CDR2 (germline): LNHDA, SQIVND (reference sequence). This CDR3 comprises 16 residues. The CDR3 region is CASSLPGQRNSYEQYF. The CDR3 DNA sequence: TGTGCCAGTAGTCTGCCGGGACAGAGAAACTCCTACGAGCAGTACTTC.

Concerning this clone itself: This sample includes further DNA sequences coding for the same CDR3. This chain connects TRBV28 to TRBJ1-1, with D maybe TRBD1 (5 bases). Germline V lookup: CDR1 MDHEN, CDR2 SYDVKM. Trimming removed 3 bases at V and 1 base at J, with 9 bases between. This CDR3 is built from 14 residues. CDR3 protein: CASSLGGSNTEAFF. The DNA for the CDR3 is TGTGCCAGCAGTTTGGGGGGTTCGAACACTGAAGCTTTCTTT.

This clone was recorded a few times. The V and J genes are TRBV6-5 and TRBJ2-7; D perhaps matches TRBD1 (5 bases). Trimming removed 5 bases from V and 4 bases from J, with 9 bases in between. Looked up from germline, CDR1 is MNHEY and CDR2 is SVGAGI. The CDR3 runs to 12 residues. CDR3 DNA sequence: TGTGCCAGCAGTCGTGCAGGGTACGAGCAGTACTTC. Its translation is CASSRAGYEQYF.

This chain connects TRBV12-3 or TRBV12-4 to TRBJ2-7; 7 nucleotides match TRBD1. The CDR3 consists of 13 residues. After removal of 5 bases from V and 2 bases from J, the junction contained 3 bases not matched to a gene. In nucleotides, the CDR3 is TGTGCCAGCAGTCAACAGGGGACCTACGAGCAGTACTTC. Translating gives CASSQQGTYEQYF.

The chain joins TRBV24-1 to TRBJ2-3; 7 nucleotides line up with TRBD1. CDR3 length: 16 amino acids. Germline trimming cut 4 bases from V and 2 bases from J; bases unmatched to any gene: 8. The germline CDR1 and CDR2 sequences are KGHDR and SFDVKD. CDR3 in DNA: TGTGCCACCAGTGACCGTGAAGGGACAGTCACAGATACGCAGTATTTT. Translation: CATSDREGTVTDTQYF.

The chain links TRBV20-1 to TRBJ2-3; D ambiguous. Deletions cut 6 bases from V and 6 bases from J, with 10 bases between. In germline, CDR1 is DFQATT, CDR2 SNEGSKA (reference sequence). This CDR3 is 11 amino acids long. As DNA, the CDR3 is TGCAGTGCCCCGCCCGGGGATACGCAGTATTTT. Its protein product is CSAPPGDTQYF.

The sample holds a few counts of this clone. The chain couples TRBV7-6 to TRBJ2-7, with TRBD1 identical over 10 bases. This CDR3 region has 15 residues. Germline V gene data show CDR1 as SGHVS and CDR2 as FNYEAQ. After removal of 1 base from V and 4 bases from J, the junction contained 4 bases not matched to a gene. The CDR3 DNA follows: TGTGCCAGCAGCTTAGGGGAGGACAGGGGGTACGAGCAGTACTTC. It codes for CASSLGEDRGYEQYF.